This T cell receptor (beta chain) is drawn from a study of identical twins' blood T cells. Findings of the study overall: V gene usage reportedly matched far better within twin pairs than unrelated donors. Mainly, cloneset size products determined shared clonotypes, twins included.

The germline V gene encodes CDR1 LGHNA and CDR2 YSLEER. The CDR3 is made up of 15 amino acids. Trimming removed 3 bases from V and 5 bases from J, with 16 bases in between. A few counts support this clonotype. The antigen is not known. TCR cDNA libraries came from RNA via a modified published protocol. TCRdb passed the 5' RACE reads through MiXCR, listing each CDR3 protein once. The sample consists of 350,000 to 450,000 distinct CDR3 sequences, over 25% of them appearing once. Reared together, all three twin pairs probably met the same infectious agents and vaccines. This TCR was sampled from a woman aged 18-49 years in good health. The V gene is TRBV4-3, the J gene TRBJ1-1; the D gene is possibly TRBD1 (6 bases). Source material: PBMCs. The chain's CDR3 is CASSQQGQGLTEAFF. The CDR3 nucleotides read TGCGCCAGCAGCCAGCAGGGGCAGGGGCTTACTGAAGCTTTCTTT.